A single sample is the source of the 14 T cell receptor beta chains below, sequenced in a study of blood T cell repertoires in COVID-19. Here immunoSEQ multiplex PCR was the method, and the copy in TCRdb shows in-frame clones only, minus some. This table holds roughly 300,000 clones, around 90% found once. The specimen sequenced was peripheral blood. Receptors were obtained from a woman younger than 45 with COVID-19, enrolled during active disease.

The V call is TRBV5-1, the J call TRBJ2-7, with 7 nucleotides matching TRBD2. This CDR3 is built from 13 residues. Germline V lookup: CDR1 SGHRS, CDR2 YFSETQ. J gave up 0 bases and V 8 bases, and 5 bases lay outside the gene matches. CDR3 in DNA: TGCGCCAGTCGGGTAGCGGGCTCCTACGAGCAGTACTTC. Protein: CASRVAGSYEQYF.

The rearrangement uses TRBV28 and TRBJ2-5; 10 nucleotides agree with TRBD1. This CDR3 has 17 residues. Trimming cost V 4 bases and J 5 bases; bases outside gene matches: 13. Germline V gene sequence: CDR1 MDHEN, CDR2 SYDVKM. CDR3 in DNA: TGTGCCAGCAGTTCCGACAGGGGGCGTTACCTAGGCGAGACCCAGTACTTC. It specifies CASSSDRGRYLGETQYF.

This chain connects TRBV5-1 to TRBJ2-4; the match to TRBD2 covers 9 bases. In germline, CDR1 is SGHRS, CDR2 YFSETQ. V lost 4 bases, J lost 1 base, and 6 bases stayed unmatched. This CDR3 has 16 amino acids. CDR3 amino acids: CASSGWREGAKNIQYF. CDR3 bases: TGCGCCAGCAGCGGTTGGCGGGAGGGGGCCAAAAACATTCAGTACTTC.

The J gene is TRBJ1-4, the V gene TRBV21-1; TRBD1, the table's D call, lacks a check against the DNA. TRBV21-1 is reported as a pseudogene. This CDR3 comprises 17 residues. CDR3 protein: CASSRRGTPSTNEKLFF. For the CDR3, the DNA is TGTGCCAGCAGCAGACGTGGGACACCTTCAACTAATGAAAAACTGTTTTTT.

The rearrangement joins TRBV11-3 to TRBJ2-3; TRBD1 aligns across 9 bases. CDR1 SGHNT and CDR2 YENEEA come from the germline V gene. Unmatched junction bases numbered 9, after V lost 6 bases and J lost 5 bases. This CDR3 contains 15 residues. The CDR3 DNA reads TGTGCCAGCAGTCCAGGGACAGGGTCAGGAGATACGCAGTATTTT. Translation: CASSPGTGSGDTQYF.

This clone was seen a single time. The chain couples TRBV6-4 to TRBJ2-3; 11 positions agree with TRBD2. J was trimmed by 2 bases and V by 7 bases; bases with no gene match: 2. This CDR3 comprises 14 residues. Germline assignment: CDR1 MRHNA and CDR2 SNTAGT. CDR3 loop: CASKLAGDTDTQYF. The CDR3, as DNA: TGTGCCAGCAAACTAGCGGGGGACACAGATACGCAGTATTTT.

The genes are TRBV15 and TRBJ1-5; D gene unclear. CDR1 is LNHNV and CDR2 is YYDKDF in the germline V gene (reference sequence). V dropped 0 bases and J dropped 4 bases, with 10 bases sitting between them. The CDR3 is 15 amino acids. CDR3 DNA: TGTGCCACCAGCAGAGATCGAGGCATAAATCAGCCCCAGCATTTT. Protein sequence: CATSRDRGINQPQHF.

On this clone itself: Other nucleotide sequences in the sample specify the same CDR3. J is TRBJ1-2 and V is TRBV30; D remains ambiguous. V lost 0 bases, J lost 5 bases, and 7 bases lay in between. Germline values: CDR1 GTSNPN, CDR2 SVGIG (reference sequence). CDR3 length equals 12 residues. CDR3 DNA: TGTGCCTGGAGTGTCGGAGGGTATGGCTACACCTTC. Its protein product is CAWSVGGYGYTF.

The chain has TRBV28 and TRBJ1-2, with D hard to call. This CDR3 is built from 13 residues. The V and J ends lost 6 bases and 5 bases respectively, with 13 bases between them. Germline values: CDR1 MDHEN, CDR2 SYDVKM. The CDR3 spells CASRTEGIYGYTF. In nucleotides, the CDR3 is TGTGCCAGCAGGACCGAGGGAATATATGGCTACACCTTC.

The V gene is TRBV3-1 (or the pseudogene TRBV3-2), the J gene TRBJ1-5, with D perhaps TRBD1 (5 bases). The ends were cut back, 2 bases at V and 5 bases at J, with 16 bases in the middle. In germline, CDR1 is LGHDT, CDR2 YNNKEL (reference sequence). This CDR3 contains 16 residues. CDR3 loop: CASSQSTAGDYQPQHF. CDR3 DNA: TGTGCCAGCAGCCAAAGTACGGCCGGGGACTATCAGCCCCAGCATTTT.

This chain connects TRBV10-2 to TRBJ2-7; D is unresolved. Trimming removed 2 bases at V and 7 bases at J, with 6 bases between. CDR1 and CDR2 from the germline V gene are WSHSY and SAAADI. The CDR3 covers 11 residues. CDR3 nucleotide sequence: TGCGCCAGCAGTGAGGAGTGGGAGCAGTACTTC. Translation gives CASSEEWEQYF.

This sequence joins TRBV28 and TRBJ2-1; tentatively, D is TRBD1 (7 bases). Germline loops: CDR1 MDHEN, CDR2 SYDVKM. The ends were cut back, 6 bases at V and 4 bases at J, with 22 bases in the middle. The CDR3 extends over 17 amino acids. CDR3 DNA sequence: TGTGCCAGCAGACCCTCGACAGGGAGGACGTTATACAATGAGCAGTTCTTC. Its protein product is CASRPSTGRTLYNEQFF.

This rearrangement joins TRBV7-6 to TRBJ1-1, with 11 bases fitting TRBD1. V dropped 0 bases and J dropped 5; count of bases not matched to a gene: 2. The germline V gene encodes CDR1 SGHVS and CDR2 FNYEAQ. The CDR3 has 15 residues. CDR3 bases: TGTGCCAGCAGCTTAGCCTGGGACAGGGGGACTGAAGCTTTCTTT. Residues: CASSLAWDRGTEAFF.

The genes are TRBV6-5 and TRBJ2-5; TRBD2 matches 10 bases. Germline V lookup: CDR1 MNHEY, CDR2 SVGAGI. Trimming removed 0 bases from V and 5 bases from J; junction bases left unmatched: 3. This CDR3 is built from 15 residues. The CDR3 coding sequence is TGTGCCAGCAGTTACTCTAGCGGGAGGTGGGAGACCCAGTACTTC. Translated, it gives CASSYSSGRWETQYF.